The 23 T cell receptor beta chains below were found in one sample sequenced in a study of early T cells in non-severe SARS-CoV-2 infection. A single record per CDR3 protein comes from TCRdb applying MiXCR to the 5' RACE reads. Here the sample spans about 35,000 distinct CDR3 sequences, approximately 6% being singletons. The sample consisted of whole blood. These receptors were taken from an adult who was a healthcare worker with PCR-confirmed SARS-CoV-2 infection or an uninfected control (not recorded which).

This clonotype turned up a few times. This CDR3 reads CASSSRLAGNEQFF. The CDR3 DNA is TGTGCCAGCAGCTCCCGACTAGCGGGGAATGAGCAGTTCTTC. The chain carries TRBV7-8 and TRBJ2-1, with 11 bases fitting TRBD2. The ends lost 4 bases at V and 7 bases at J; junction bases unmatched: 3. From germline, CDR1 is SGHVS and CDR2 FQNEAQ. The length of the CDR3 is 14 residues.

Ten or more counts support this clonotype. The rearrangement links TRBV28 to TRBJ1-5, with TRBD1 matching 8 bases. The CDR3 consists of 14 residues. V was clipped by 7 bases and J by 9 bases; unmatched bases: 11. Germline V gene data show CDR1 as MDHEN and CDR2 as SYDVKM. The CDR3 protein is CASTIRTGKMPQHF. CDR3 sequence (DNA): TGTGCCAGCACGATACGGACAGGGAAAATGCCCCAGCATTTT.

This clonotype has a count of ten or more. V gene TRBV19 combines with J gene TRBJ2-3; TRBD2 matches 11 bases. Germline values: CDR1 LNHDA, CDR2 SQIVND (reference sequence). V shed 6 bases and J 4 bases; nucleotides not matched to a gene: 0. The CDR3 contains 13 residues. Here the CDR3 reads CASRLAGADTQYF. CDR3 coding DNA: TGTGCCAGTAGACTAGCGGGAGCAGATACGCAGTATTTT.

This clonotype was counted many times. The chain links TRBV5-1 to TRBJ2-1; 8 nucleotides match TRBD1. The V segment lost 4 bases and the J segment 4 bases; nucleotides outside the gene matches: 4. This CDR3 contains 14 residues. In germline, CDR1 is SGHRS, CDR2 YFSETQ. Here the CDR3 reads CASSPDRDYNEQFF. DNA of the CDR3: TGCGCCAGCAGCCCGGACAGGGATTACAATGAGCAGTTCTTC.

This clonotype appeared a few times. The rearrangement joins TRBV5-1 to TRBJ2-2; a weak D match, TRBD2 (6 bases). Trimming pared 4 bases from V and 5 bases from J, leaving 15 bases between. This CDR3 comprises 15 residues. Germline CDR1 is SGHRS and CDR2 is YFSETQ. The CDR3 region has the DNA TGCGCCAGCAGCCCGGACTACTTGGGGACCGGGGAGCTGTTTTTT. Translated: CASSPDYLGTGELFF.

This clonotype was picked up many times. The CDR3 DNA sequence: TGTGCCAGCAGCCACACCGGGACTTCACCCTACGAGCAGTACTTC. It encodes CASSHTGTSPYEQYF. The chain carries TRBV3-1 and TRBJ2-7; perhaps TRBD2 as D (6 bases). The CDR3 has 15 residues. V was clipped by 3 bases and J by 2 bases, with 14 bases between them. Looked up from germline, CDR1 is LGHDT and CDR2 is YNNKEL (reference sequence).

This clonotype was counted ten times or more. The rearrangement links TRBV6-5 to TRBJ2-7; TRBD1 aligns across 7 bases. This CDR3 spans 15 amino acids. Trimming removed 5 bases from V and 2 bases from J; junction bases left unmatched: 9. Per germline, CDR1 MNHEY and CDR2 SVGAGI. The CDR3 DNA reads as TGTGCCAGCAGTAGCCCCCGGGACAGAGCCTACGAGCAGTACTTC. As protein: CASSSPRDRAYEQYF.

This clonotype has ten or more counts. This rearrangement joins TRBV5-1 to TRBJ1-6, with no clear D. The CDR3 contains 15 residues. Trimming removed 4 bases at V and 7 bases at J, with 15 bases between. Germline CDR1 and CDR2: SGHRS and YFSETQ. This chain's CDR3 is CASSPDPSGNSPLHF. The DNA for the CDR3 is TGCGCCAGCAGCCCAGATCCCTCGGGCAATTCACCCCTCCACTTT.

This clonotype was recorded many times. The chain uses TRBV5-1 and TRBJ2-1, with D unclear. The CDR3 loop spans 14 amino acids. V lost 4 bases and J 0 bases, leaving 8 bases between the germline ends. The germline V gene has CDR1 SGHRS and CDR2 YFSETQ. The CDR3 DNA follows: TGCGCCAGCAGCCAAGAAAGCTCCTACAATGAGCAGTTCTTC. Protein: CASSQESSYNEQFF. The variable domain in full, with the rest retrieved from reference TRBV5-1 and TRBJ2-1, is KAGVTQTPRYLIKTRGQQVTLSCSPISGHRSVSWYQQTPGQGLQFLFEYFSETQRNKGNFPGRFSGRQFSNSRSEMNVSTLELGDSALYLCASSQESSYNEQFFGPGTRLTVL.

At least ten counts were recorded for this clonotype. CDR3 bases: TGTGCCAGCAGCAAGACAGGGAACAATCAGCCCCAGCATTTT. This encodes CASSKTGNNQPQHF. The rearrangement uses TRBV9 and TRBJ1-5; 7 bases fit TRBD1. Germline V gene sequence: CDR1 SGDLS, CDR2 YYNGEE. This CDR3 contains 14 residues. Losses at the gene ends were 4 bases for V and 3 bases for J; bases not matched to a gene: 4.

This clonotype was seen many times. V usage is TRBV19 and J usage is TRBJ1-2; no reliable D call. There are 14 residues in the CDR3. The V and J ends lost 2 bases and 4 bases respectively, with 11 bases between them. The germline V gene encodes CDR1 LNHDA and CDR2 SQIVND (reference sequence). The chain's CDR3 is CASSISRTVYGYTF. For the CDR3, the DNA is TGTGCCAGTAGTATATCCAGGACCGTCTATGGCTACACCTTC.

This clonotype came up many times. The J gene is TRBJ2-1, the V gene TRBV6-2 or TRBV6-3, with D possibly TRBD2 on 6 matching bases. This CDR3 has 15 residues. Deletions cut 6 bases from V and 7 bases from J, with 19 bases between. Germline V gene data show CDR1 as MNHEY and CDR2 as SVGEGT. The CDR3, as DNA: TGTGCCAGCAGACGACGTCAACTAGCAGGGAATGAGCAGTTCTTC. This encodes CASRRRQLAGNEQFF.

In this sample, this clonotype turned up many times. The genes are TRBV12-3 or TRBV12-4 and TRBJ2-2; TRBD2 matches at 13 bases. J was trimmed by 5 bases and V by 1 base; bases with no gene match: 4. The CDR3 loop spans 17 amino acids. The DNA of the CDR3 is TGTGCCAGCAGTTTAGGGACTAGCGGGAGTATGACCGGGGAGCTGTTTTTT. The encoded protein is CASSLGTSGSMTGELFF.

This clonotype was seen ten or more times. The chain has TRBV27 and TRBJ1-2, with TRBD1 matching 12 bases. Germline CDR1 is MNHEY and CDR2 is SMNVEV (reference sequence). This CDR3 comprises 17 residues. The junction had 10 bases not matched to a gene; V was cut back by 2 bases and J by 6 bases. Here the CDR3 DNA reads TGTGCCAGCAGTTTAGCCCTCAGGGACAGGGGGCGGGATGGCTACACCTTC. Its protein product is CASSLALRDRGRDGYTF.

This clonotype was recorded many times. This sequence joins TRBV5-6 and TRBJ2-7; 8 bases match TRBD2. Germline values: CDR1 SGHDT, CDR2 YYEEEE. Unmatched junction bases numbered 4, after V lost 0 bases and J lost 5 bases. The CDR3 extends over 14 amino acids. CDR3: CASSLAGGPHEQYF. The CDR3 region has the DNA TGTGCCAGCAGCTTGGCGGGAGGGCCCCACGAGCAGTACTTC.

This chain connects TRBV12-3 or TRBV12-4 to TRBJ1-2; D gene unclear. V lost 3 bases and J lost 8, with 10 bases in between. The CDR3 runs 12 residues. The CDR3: CASSLKAAGYTF. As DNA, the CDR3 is TGTGCCAGCAGTTTGAAAGCTGCCGGCTACACCTTC.

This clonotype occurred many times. CDR3 loop: CSVGMASSYEQYF. The CDR3 nucleotides read TGCAGCGTTGGTATGGCGAGCTCCTACGAGCAGTACTTC. The chain recombines TRBV29-1 with TRBJ2-7; D remains unclear. CDR3 size: 13 residues. The V and J ends lost 4 bases and 0 bases respectively, with 10 bases between them. CDR1 and CDR2 (germline): SQVTM, ANQGSEA.

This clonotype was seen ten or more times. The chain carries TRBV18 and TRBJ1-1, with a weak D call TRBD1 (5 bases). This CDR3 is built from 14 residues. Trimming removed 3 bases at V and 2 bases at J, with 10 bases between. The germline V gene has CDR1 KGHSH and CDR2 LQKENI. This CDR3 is CASSPGTYNTEAFF. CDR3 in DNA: TGTGCCAGCTCACCGGGGACTTACAACACTGAAGCTTTCTTT.

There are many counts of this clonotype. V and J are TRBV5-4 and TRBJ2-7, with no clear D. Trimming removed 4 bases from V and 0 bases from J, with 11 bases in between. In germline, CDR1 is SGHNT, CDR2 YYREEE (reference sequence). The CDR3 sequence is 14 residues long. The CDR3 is CASSTDGNSYEQYF. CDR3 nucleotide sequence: TGTGCCAGCAGCACGGACGGTAACTCCTACGAGCAGTACTTC. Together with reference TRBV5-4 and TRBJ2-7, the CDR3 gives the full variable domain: ETGVTQSPTHLIKTRGQQVTLRCSSQSGHNTVSWYQQALGQGPQFIFQYYREEENGRGNFPPRFSGLQFPNYSSELNVNALELDDSALYLCASSTDGNSYEQYFGPGTRLTVT.

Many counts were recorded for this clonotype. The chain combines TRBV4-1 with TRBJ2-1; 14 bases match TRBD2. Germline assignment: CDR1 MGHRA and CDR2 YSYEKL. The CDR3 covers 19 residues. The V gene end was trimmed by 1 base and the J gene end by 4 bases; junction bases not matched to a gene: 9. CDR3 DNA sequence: TGCGCCAGCAGCCAAGGCCCGGGACTAGCGGGAGTGCAATACAATGAGCAGTTCTTC. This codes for CASSQGPGLAGVQYNEQFF.

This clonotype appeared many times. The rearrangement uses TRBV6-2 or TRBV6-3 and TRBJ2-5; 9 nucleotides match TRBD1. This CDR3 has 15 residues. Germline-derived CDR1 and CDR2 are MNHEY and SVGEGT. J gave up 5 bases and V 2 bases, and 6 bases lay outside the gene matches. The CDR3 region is CASSYNRGRRETQYF. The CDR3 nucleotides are TGTGCCAGCAGTTACAACAGGGGGCGCCGGGAGACCCAGTACTTC.

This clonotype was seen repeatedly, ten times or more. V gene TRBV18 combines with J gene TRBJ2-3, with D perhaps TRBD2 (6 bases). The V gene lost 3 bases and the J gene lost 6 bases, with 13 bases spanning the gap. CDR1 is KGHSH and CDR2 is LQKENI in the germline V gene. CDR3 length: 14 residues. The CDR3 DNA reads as TGTGCCAGCTCACCCACCGCGGGGACCGATACGCAGTATTTT. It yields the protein CASSPTAGTDTQYF.

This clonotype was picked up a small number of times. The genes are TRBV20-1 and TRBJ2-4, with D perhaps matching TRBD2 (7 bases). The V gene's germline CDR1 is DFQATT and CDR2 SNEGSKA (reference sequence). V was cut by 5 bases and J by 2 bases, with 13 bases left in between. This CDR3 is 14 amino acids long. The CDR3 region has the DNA TGCAGTGCTCCGGAGGGGGGGACCAAAAACATTCAGTACTTC. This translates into CSAPEGGTKNIQYF.